This is a list of T cell receptor beta chains from one sample in a study of cytotoxic CD8 clonotypes in ibrutinib-treated CLL. The method was immunoSEQ multiplex PCR; TCRdb's version includes in-frame clones alone and lacks a portion of them. Altogether hundreds of thousands of clones are present, around 70% being singletons, with the ten largest covering about 16%. The sample was PBMCs, taken after 24 months of ibrutinib treatment. The receptors originated from a human donor with chronic lymphocytic leukemia. CDR3s include the opening cysteine and the closing phenylalanine or tryptophan. Fields, in order: J gene, V gene, clone size, D gene, CDR3 protein, CDR3 DNA. D genes are given only for firm matches. Expanded clones are given a class, and other clones once, few, many or no size at all.

TRBJ2-5 | TRBV5-1 | - | - | CASSLMREEETQYF | TGCGCCAGCAGCTTGATGCGGGAAGAAGAGACCCAGTACTTC
TRBJ1-2 | TRBV20-1 | - | - | CSARVDFGYTF | TGCAGTGCTAGAGTGGACTTCGGCTACACCTTC
TRBJ2-7 | TRBV5-3 | - | - | CARSWQGSSYEQYF | TGTGCCAGAAGCTGGCAGGGGTCCTCCTACGAGCAGTACTTC
TRBJ1-4 | TRBV27 | - | - | CASSLPSGEKLFF | TGTGCCAGCAGTTTACCTAGTGGAGAAAAACTGTTTTTT
TRBJ2-5 | TRBV10-1 | - | TRBD1 | CASSDGTAQETQYF | TGCGCCAGCAGTGATGGGACAGCCCAAGAGACCCAGTACTTC
TRBJ2-5 | TRBV29-1 | - | TRBD2 | CSVVGGLMAFQETQYF | TGCAGCGTAGTCGGGGGGTTGATGGCCTTCCAAGAGACCCAGTACTTC
TRBJ2-6 | TRBV28 | - | - | CASRWFSGANVLTF | TGTGCCAGCAGATGGTTCTCTGGGGCCAACGTCCTGACTTTC
TRBJ2-1 | TRBV19 | - | TRBD2 | CASTDPSGTYNEQFF | TGTGCCAGCACGGACCCTAGCGGGACCTACAATGAGCAGTTCTTC
TRBJ2-2 | TRBV6-5 | - | - | CASKRILGELFF | TGTGCCAGCAAACGCATACTAGGGGAGCTGTTTTTT
TRBJ1-2 | TRBV28 | - | TRBD1 | CASSGHRGSHYGYTF | TGTGCCAGCAGTGGCCACAGGGGGTCGCACTATGGCTACACCTTC
TRBJ2-1 | TRBV19 | - | - | CASCPDPYNEQFF | TGTGCCAGTTGCCCGGACCCCTACAATGAGCAGTTCTTC
TRBJ1-5 | TRBV30 | few | - | CAWEKRGSQPQHF | TGTGCCTGGGAGAAGAGGGGAAGTCAGCCCCAGCATTTT
TRBJ2-3 | TRBV5-6 | - | - | CASRLGGTDTQYF | TGTGCCAGCAGGCTCGGGGGCACAGATACGCAGTATTTT
TRBJ2-7 | TRBV19 | - | TRBD2 | CASSTGRGGHSYEQYF | TGTGCCAGTAGTACAGGTCGGGGGGGACACTCCTACGAGCAGTACTTC
TRBJ2-1 | TRBV5-1 | - | - | CASSLGNVANEQFF | TGCGCCAGCAGCTTAGGGAACGTGGCCAATGAGCAGTTCTTC
TRBJ2-1 | TRBV9 | - | TRBD2 | CASSVSPSGGPDEQFF | TGTGCCAGCAGCGTATCCCCCTCGGGAGGGCCAGACGAGCAGTTCTTC
TRBJ1-5 | TRBV28 | - | - | CASSRINQPQHF | TGTGCCAGCTCGCGGATAAATCAGCCCCAGCATTTT
TRBJ2-1 | TRBV5-1 | few | - | CASSPMTGGPHNEQFF | TGCGCCAGCAGCCCTATGACTGGGGGACCCCACAATGAGCAGTTCTTC
TRBJ2-7 | TRBV5-1 | - | TRBD1 | CASSLFWTGEAYEQYF | TGCGCCAGCAGCTTGTTTTGGACAGGGGAAGCCTACGAGCAGTACTTC
TRBJ2-2 | TRBV2 | - | - | CASMRGDTGELFF | TGTGCCAGCATGAGGGGGGACACCGGGGAGCTGTTTTTT
TRBJ1-3 | TRBV29-1 | - | - | CSAAGAAGNTIYF | TGCAGCGCGGCAGGGGCGGCTGGAAACACCATATATTTT
TRBJ1-3 | TRBV7-9 | few | - | CASSVGQGDPPAYF | TGTGCCAGCAGCGTGGGACAAGGGGACCCTCCCGCGTATTTT
TRBJ2-7 | TRBV25-1 | - | TRBD1 | CASRGQGPYEQYF | TGTGCCAGCCGGGGACAGGGGCCTTATGAGCAGTACTTC
TRBJ2-2 | TRBV28 | once | - | CASSFGGLHRELFF | TGTGCCAGCAGTTTCGGGGGACTCCACAGGGAGCTGTTTTTT
TRBJ2-5 | TRBV6-5 | - | - | CASSYLPGLQETQYF | TGTGCCAGCAGTTACTTGCCGGGACTCCAAGAGACCCAGTACTTC
TRBJ2-3 | TRBV27 | - | - | CASSLRSLAKGTDTQYF | TGTGCCAGCAGTTTACGGTCGCTAGCGAAAGGAACAGATACGCAGTATTTT
TRBJ1-1 | TRBV2 | - | - | CASNQDMNTEAFF | TGTGCCAGCAACCAAGACATGAACACTGAAGCTTTCTTT
TRBJ2-5 | TRBV28 | - | - | CASSPYREGQKQETQYF | TGTGCCAGCAGTCCGTATCGGGAGGGACAGAAGCAAGAGACCCAGTACTTC
TRBJ2-1 | TRBV7-9 | - | - | CASSLGYNEQFF | TGTGCCAGCAGCTTGGGGTACAATGAGCAGTTCTTC
TRBJ2-1 | TRBV28 | once | TRBD2 | CASLSSGRSYNEQFF | TGTGCCTCTCTCTCAAGCGGGAGGTCCTACAATGAGCAGTTCTTC
TRBJ1-5 | TRBV9 | few | - | CASSVEGPGQPQHF | TGTGCCAGCAGCGTAGAGGGGCCCGGGCAGCCCCAGCATTTT
TRBJ2-1 | TRBV13 | few | TRBD1 | CASSLALRDRAPFF | TGTGCCAGCAGCTTAGCCCTCCGGGACAGGGCCCCCTTCTTC
TRBJ2-1 | TRBV4-2 | - | - | CASSQVGDHAYNEQFF | TGTGCCAGCAGCCAAGTTGGGGACCATGCCTACAATGAGCAGTTCTTC
TRBJ2-5 | TRBV9 | few | - | CASSVLWGAQETQYF | TGTGCCAGCAGCGTCCTGTGGGGAGCGCAAGAGACCCAGTACTTC
TRBJ1-5 | TRBV7-8 | - | - | CASRLDRSNQPQHF | TGTGCCAGCAGACTTGACAGGAGCAATCAGCCCCAGCATTTT
TRBJ1-4 | TRBV9 | few | - | CASRRDPNEKLFF | TGTGCCAGCAGACGGGACCCTAATGAAAAACTGTTTTTT
TRBJ1-5 | TRBV18 | - | TRBD1 | CASCGTGDQPQHF | TGTGCCAGTTGCGGGACAGGGGATCAGCCCCAGCATTTT
TRBJ2-7 | TRBV6-5 | - | TRBD2 | CASTPSGTSAYEQYF | TGTGCCAGCACTCCATCCGGGACTAGCGCATACGAGCAGTACTTC
TRBJ2-5 | TRBV7-9 | - | - | CASSAMGGAKTQYF | TGTGCCAGCAGCGCAATGGGGGGCGCGAAGACCCAGTACTTC
TRBJ1-5 | TRBV28 | - | - | CASRVQDQVEQPQHF | TGTGCCAGCAGAGTCCAAGACCAGGTCGAACAGCCCCAGCATTTT
TRBJ1-5 | TRBV7-7 | - | - | CASSLEAQGSQPQHF | TGTGCTAGCAGCTTAGAGGCCCAGGGGAGTCAGCCCCAGCATTTT
TRBJ2-7 | TRBV6-6 | - | - | CASSYVTSDYEQYF | TGTGCCAGCAGTTACGTCACTTCGGACTACGAGCAGTACTTC